This T cell receptor beta chain was captured by sequencing in a study of blood T cell repertoires in COVID-19. At the level of the study: T cells, B-cell-depleted T cells, or PBMCs provided the cDNA or gDNA that served as material.

After removal of 2 bases from V and 5 bases from J, the junction contained 16 bases not matched to a gene. The CDR3 runs to 21 residues. Clones were sequenced by immunoSEQ multiplex PCR, and TCRdb holds only the in-frame ones, with some missing. The table includes a few hundred thousand clones, about 89% detected once. The clonotype originates from a woman in her thirties or forties who had recovered from COVID-19. The genes are TRBV23-1 and TRBJ2-1; 15 nucleotides agree with TRBD2. TRBV23-1 is reported as an ORF; its role is uncertain. The specimen sequenced was peripheral blood. The CDR3 spells CASSQRGGRTSGREFNNEQFF. As DNA, the CDR3 is TGCGCCAGCAGTCAACGGGGAGGAAGGACTAGCGGGAGGGAATTTAACAATGAGCAGTTCTTC.